These 25 T cell receptor beta chains share one sample of origin, sequenced in a study of technical replicates of blood from a few donors (TCRdb year 2017). The library was produced with the immunoSEQ multiplex PCR assay. What TCRdb holds here is the immuneACCESS table cut down to in-frame rearrangements. Part of the clones is not present; checked against another copy, under half of the missing clones reflect an unresolved V gene, and the others are unexplained. This sample is represented by about 70,000 clones; roughly 92% of them were singletons. The ten largest account for 0.41% of the sample. The sequencing sample was made of T cells isolated from PBMCs. The receptor source for this set is a human donor in good health.

The chain employs TRBV19 and TRBJ2-2; 8 positions match TRBD2. CDR1 is LNHDA, CDR2 SQIVND, per germline (reference sequence). The J segment lost 5 bases and the V segment lost 2 bases, leaving 4 bases of the junction unmatched. The CDR3 runs to 15 residues. The CDR3 here is CASSISGGRTGELFF. The CDR3 DNA reads TGTGCCAGTAGTATATCTGGCGGGAGGACCGGGGAGCTGTTTTTT.

CDR3 in DNA: TGTGCCAGTAGTGTGGGACAGGGTGGCGGCTACACCTTC. It specifies CASSVGQGGGYTF. The rearrangement joins TRBV19 to TRBJ1-2, with TRBD1 matching over 9 bases. The V gene end was trimmed by 5 bases and the J gene end by 8 bases; junction bases not matched to a gene: 6. Germline loops: CDR1 LNHDA, CDR2 SQIVND (reference sequence). The CDR3 loop spans 13 amino acids.

This clone was observed once. The V gene is TRBV11-2, the J gene TRBJ2-1; 8 positions match TRBD2. J lost 5 bases, V lost 6 bases, and 9 bases had no gene match. CDR1 SGHAT and CDR2 FQNNGV come from the germline V gene. The CDR3 is 15 residues long. Here the CDR3 reads CASRLEREYHNEQFF. CDR3 sequence (DNA): TGTGCCAGCAGATTGGAGCGGGAGTATCACAATGAGCAGTTCTTC.

The V and J genes are TRBV7-8 and TRBJ2-7; D is possibly TRBD2 (6 bases). Germline V gene data show CDR1 as SGHVS and CDR2 as FQNEAQ. The CDR3 length is 14 residues. V was trimmed by 5 bases and J by 1 base, leaving 12 bases between them. CDR3 sequence (DNA): TGTGCCAGCAGCGGAGGGACCGGATCCTACGAGCAGTACTTC. It yields the protein CASSGGTGSYEQYF.

V usage is TRBV11-3 and J usage is TRBJ2-5, with D possibly TRBD2 on 5 matching bases. Per germline, CDR1 SGHNT and CDR2 YENEEA. V was trimmed by 3 bases and J by 4 bases, leaving 21 bases between them. The CDR3 extends over 17 amino acids. CDR3 residues: CASSFSIGLAAGETQYF. CDR3 nucleotide sequence: TGTGCCAGCAGCTTTTCCATAGGGCTAGCTGCCGGAGAGACCCAGTACTTC.

CDR3 coding DNA: TGTGCCAGCAGCGTAGAACAGATCACAGATACGCAGTATTTT. Translation: CASSVEQITDTQYF. The rearrangement links TRBV9 to TRBJ2-3, with unresolved D. Germline CDR1 reads SGDLS; CDR2 reads YYNGEE. The CDR3 loop spans 14 amino acids. Trimming stripped 0 bases from V and 2 bases from J, with 7 bases between.

The chain recombines TRBV29-1 with TRBJ2-7, with D possibly being TRBD2 (7 bases). Germline loops: CDR1 SQVTM, CDR2 ANQGSEA. CDR3 length: 13 residues. V lost 4 bases and J lost 4, with 14 bases in between. The CDR3 DNA sequence: TGCAGCGTTGCGGGGGGCGGTAGTTACGAGCAGTACTTC. Translated, it gives CSVAGGGSYEQYF.

V and J are TRBV2 and TRBJ2-7, with 13 nucleotides matching TRBD2. Germline V gene data show CDR1 as SNHLY and CDR2 as FYNNEI. With 4 bases clipped from V and 3 bases from J, the junction kept 3 bases outside the gene matches. This CDR3 is 15 amino acids long. The CDR3 bases are TGTGCCAGCAGTGTCCGGACTAGCGGGAGCTACGAGCAGTACTTC. Its translation is CASSVRTSGSYEQYF.

This sequence joins TRBV6-5 and TRBJ2-3; 9 bases fit TRBD2. The V gene end was trimmed by 6 bases and the J gene end by 2 bases; junction bases not matched to a gene: 6. Germline CDR1 MNHEY, CDR2 SVGAGI. This CDR3 spans 15 amino acids. The CDR3 nucleotides are TGTGCCAGCAGCTTGGCTAGCGGGAACACAGATACGCAGTATTTT. It yields the protein CASSLASGNTDTQYF.

The chain carries TRBV11-2 and TRBJ2-4; weak D call: TRBD2 (5 bases). V lost 5 bases and J 6 bases, leaving 11 bases between the germline ends. CDR1 and CDR2 from the germline V gene are SGHAT and FQNNGV. The CDR3 is made up of 13 amino acids. The CDR3 loop is CASSPGILNIQYF. The DNA of the CDR3 is TGTGCCAGCAGCCCCGGGATTTTAAACATTCAGTACTTC.

The chain combines TRBV25-1 with TRBJ1-3; 9 nucleotides align to TRBD1. The CDR3 sequence is 16 residues long. V dropped 3 bases and J dropped 3; count of bases not matched to a gene: 6. CDR1 is MGHDK and CDR2 is SYGVNS in the germline V gene. CDR3 DNA sequence: TGTGCCAGCAGTGACTCCGGACAGGGGAGTGGAAACACCATATATTTT. Residues: CASSDSGQGSGNTIYF.

The chain joins TRBV7-3 to TRBJ2-1; 12 bases map to TRBD2. The CDR3 sequence is 14 residues long. The V segment lost 5 bases and the J segment 7 bases; nucleotides outside the gene matches: 3. CDR1 and CDR2 from the germline V gene are SGHTA and FQGTGA. The CDR3 reads CASSPGLAGNEQFF. Written as DNA, the CDR3 is TGTGCCAGCAGCCCGGGACTAGCGGGTAATGAGCAGTTCTTC. Based on the CDR3 plus reference TRBV7-3 and TRBJ2-1, the full variable domain is GAGVSQTPSNKVTEKGKYVELRCDPISGHTALYWYRQSLGQGPEFLIYFQGTGAADDSGLPNDRFFAVRPEGSVSTLKIQRTERGDSAVYLCASSPGLAGNEQFFGPGTRLTVL.

The gene calls are TRBV28 and TRBJ1-1; 7 positions agree with TRBD1. The germline V gene has CDR1 MDHEN and CDR2 SYDVKM. The V gene end was trimmed by 6 bases and the J gene end by 8 bases; junction bases not matched to a gene: 3. The CDR3 has 11 residues. The CDR3 is CASSSQGEAFF. In DNA form, the CDR3 reads TGTGCCAGCAGCTCACAGGGGGAAGCTTTCTTT.

The CDR3: CASSGLAGAVGEQYF. Here the CDR3 DNA reads TGTGCCAGCAGCGGACTAGCGGGAGCTGTCGGCGAGCAGTACTTC. The V gene is TRBV9, the J gene TRBJ2-7; 12 bases align to TRBD2. V was clipped by 3 bases and J by 6 bases; unmatched bases: 7. Germline V gene lookup returns CDR1 SGDLS and CDR2 YYNGEE. The CDR3 extends over 15 amino acids.

This chain uses TRBV27 with TRBJ2-2; 7 nucleotides agree with TRBD2. V gave up 2 bases and J gave up 7 bases; unmatched junction bases: 16. Germline lookup yields CDR1 MNHEY and CDR2 SMNVEV (reference sequence). This CDR3 region has 18 residues. The CDR3 loop is CASSLPPALASESGELFF. The CDR3 nucleotides read TGTGCCAGCAGTTTACCCCCGGCACTAGCGTCCGAAAGCGGGGAGCTGTTTTTT.

The rearrangement links TRBV7-2 to TRBJ2-4, with TRBD2 identical over 15 bases. Germline loops: CDR1 SGHTA, CDR2 FQGNSA. Trimming took 5 bases from V and 0 from J; bases not matched to a gene: 8. The CDR3 runs 19 residues. CDR3 loop: CASSPRTSGRELAKNIQYF. CDR3 sequence (DNA): TGTGCCAGCAGCCCACGGACTAGCGGGAGGGAATTAGCCAAAAACATTCAGTACTTC.

This clone showed up just a few times. J is TRBJ1-2 and V is TRBV2; TRBD1 agrees at 8 bases. In germline, CDR1 is SNHLY, CDR2 FYNNEI. The CDR3 runs 14 residues. The trim removed 10 bases at V and 2 bases at J, leaving 9 bases unmatched. The CDR3 here is CANLDRAVNYGYTF. CDR3 nucleotide sequence: TGTGCCAACTTGGACAGGGCCGTAAACTATGGCTACACCTTC. The whole variable domain, filled in from reference TRBV2 and TRBJ1-2, reads EPEVTQTPSHQVTQMGQEVILRCVPISNHLYFYWYRQILGQKVEFLVSFYNNEISEKSEIFDDQFSVERPDGSNFTLKIRSTKLEDSAMYFCANLDRAVNYGYTFGSGTRLTVV.

The gene calls are TRBV29-1 and TRBJ2-5; a possible D gene is TRBD2 (6 bases). The germline V gene has CDR1 SQVTM and CDR2 ANQGSEA. This CDR3 is built from 12 residues. Trimming cost V 7 bases and J 5 bases, with 14 bases left between them. In nucleotides, the CDR3 is TGCAGCGGTGGAGGGCAGGGTGAGACCCAGTACTTC. This gives the protein CSGGGQGETQYF.

The CDR3 DNA is TGTGCCAGCTCACCAAACGAGCTATCTGGGGCCAACGTCCTGACTTTC. Protein product: CASSPNELSGANVLTF. The chain recombines TRBV18 with TRBJ2-6; D unresolved. The CDR3 has 16 residues. The germline V and J ends were trimmed by 2 bases and 1 base, with 9 bases remaining between them. CDR1 KGHSH and CDR2 LQKENI come from the germline V gene.

The chain has TRBV4-1 and TRBJ2-7; 9 positions match TRBD1. V dropped 1 base and J dropped 3; count of bases not matched to a gene: 7. The CDR3 runs to 16 residues. Germline V CDR1 and CDR2: MGHRA, YSYEKL. The CDR3 region is CASSQGGGQGLYEQYF. The CDR3 nucleotides are TGCGCCAGCAGCCAAGGAGGGGGACAGGGCCTCTACGAGCAGTACTTC.

The gene calls are TRBV7-9 and TRBJ2-5; D is unclear. V lost 4 bases and J lost 4, with 7 bases in between. CDR1 SEHNR and CDR2 FQNEAQ come from the germline V gene (reference sequence). This CDR3 spans 12 amino acids. This CDR3 reads CASSSNLETQYF. The CDR3 bases are TGTGCCAGCAGCTCAAACTTAGAGACCCAGTACTTC.

In DNA, the CDR3 is TGTGCCAGCTCACCAGAAGCCGTATCCCTTTATGGCTACACCTTC. Amino acid sequence: CASSPEAVSLYGYTF. V and J are TRBV18 and TRBJ1-2; D is uncertain. Germline V gene lookup returns CDR1 KGHSH and CDR2 LQKENI. V was shortened by 2 bases and J by 5 bases, with 15 bases between the two germline ends. The CDR3 spans 15 residues.

The DNA for the CDR3 is TGTGCCAGCAGCACCACCCAGGGACAGCACGAGCAGTACTTC. This encodes CASSTTQGQHEQYF. The chain joins TRBV7-9 to TRBJ2-7; 7 bases map to TRBD1. CDR3 size: 14 residues. Losses at the gene ends were 5 bases for V and 5 bases for J; bases not matched to a gene: 9. The germline gives CDR1 SEHNR, CDR2 FQNEAQ (reference sequence).

The chain is built from TRBV10-1 and TRBJ1-5, with D tentatively TRBD1 (5 bases). Between the trimmed V and J ends, which lost 6 bases and 7 bases, there was a span of 16 bases. The CDR3 sequence is 14 residues long. Germline CDR1 WNHNN, CDR2 SYGVQD (reference sequence). CDR3 residues: CASRPPGLSQPQHF. The CDR3 bases are TGCGCCAGCAGGCCACCAGGGTTAAGCCAGCCCCAGCATTTT.

V usage is TRBV7-6 and J usage is TRBJ2-7, with 11 bases aligning to TRBD1. This CDR3 spans 13 amino acids. J gave up 6 bases and V 5 bases, and 3 bases lay outside the gene matches. Germline V lookup: CDR1 SGHVS, CDR2 FNYEAQ. The DNA for the CDR3 is TGTGCCAGCAGCCCAGGGACAGGGGGCGAGCAGTACTTC. This sequence encodes CASSPGTGGEQYF.